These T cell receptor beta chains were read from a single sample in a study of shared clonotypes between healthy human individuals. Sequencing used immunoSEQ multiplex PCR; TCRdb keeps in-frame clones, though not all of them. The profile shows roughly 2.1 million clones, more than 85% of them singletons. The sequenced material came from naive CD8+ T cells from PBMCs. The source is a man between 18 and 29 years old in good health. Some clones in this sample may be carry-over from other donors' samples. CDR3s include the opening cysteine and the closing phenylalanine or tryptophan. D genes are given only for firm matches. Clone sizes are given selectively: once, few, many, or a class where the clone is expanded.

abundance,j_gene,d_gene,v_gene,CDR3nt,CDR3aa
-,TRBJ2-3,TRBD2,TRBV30,TGTGCCTGGAGTGAGGCGGGAGGGCCGGTAAATACGCAGTATTTT,CAWSEAGGPVNTQYF
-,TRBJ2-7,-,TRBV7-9,TGTGCCAGCAGCCCCGACTTAAACTACGAGCAGTACTTC,CASSPDLNYEQYF
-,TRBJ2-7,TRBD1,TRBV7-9,TGTGCCAGCAGCCAGGGGGCCGGGGCTGTGTACGAGCAGTACTTC,CASSQGAGAVYEQYF
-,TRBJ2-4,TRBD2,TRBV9,TGTGCCAGCAGCCCGGGAGGGACCAAAAACATTCAGTACTTC,CASSPGGTKNIQYF
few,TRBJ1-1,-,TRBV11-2,TGTGCCAGCAGCTTAGGCGTGAACACTGAAGCTTTCTTT,CASSLGVNTEAFF
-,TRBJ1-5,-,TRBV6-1,TGTGCCAGCAGTGAAAGCAAATACAATCAGCCCCAGCATTTT,CASSESKYNQPQHF
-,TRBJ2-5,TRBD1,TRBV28,TGTGCCAGCAGTTCCGACAGGGGGGAGGAGACCCAGTACTTC,CASSSDRGEETQYF
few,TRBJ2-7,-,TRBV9,TGTGCCAGCAGCGTAGCTGTGGGGGCCTACGAGCAGTACTTC,CASSVAVGAYEQYF
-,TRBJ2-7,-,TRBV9,TGTGCCAGCAGCGCTGGACAGACCCGTTCCTACGAGCAGTACTTC,CASSAGQTRSYEQYF
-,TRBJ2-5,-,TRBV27,TGTGCCAGCAGTTTGAGGGGTTACCAAGAGACCCAGTACTTC,CASSLRGYQETQYF
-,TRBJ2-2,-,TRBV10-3,TGTGCCATCAGTGAGATAGGGACGGGAAAGAACACCGGGGAGCTGTTTTTT,CAISEIGTGKNTGELFF
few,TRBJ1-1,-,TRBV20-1,TGCAGTGTCGAATGGGGGACTGAAGCTTTCTTT,CSVEWGTEAFF
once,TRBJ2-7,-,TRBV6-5,TGTGCCAGCTACCAGGGAGGAGGGCACTACGAGCAGTACTTC,CASYQGGGHYEQYF
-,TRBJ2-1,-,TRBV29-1,TGCAGCGTTGAAGGGGTTTCCTACAATGAGCAGTTCTTC,CSVEGVSYNEQFF
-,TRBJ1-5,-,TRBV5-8,TGTGCCAGCAGCATCGGTTACAGGTGGTCTAGGGATAGCAATCAGCCCCAGCATTTT,CASSIGYRWSRDSNQPQHF
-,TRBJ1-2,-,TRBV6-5,TGTGCCAGCAGCACGACAGCTATTAACTATGGCTACACCTTC,CASSTTAINYGYTF
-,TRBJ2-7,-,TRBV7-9,TGTGCCAGCAGCGCCAGGGGCTCCTACGAGCAGTACTTC,CASSARGSYEQYF
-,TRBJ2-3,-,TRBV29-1,TGCAGCGTTGAAGATCGGTTCGTGGCCTTT,CSVEDRFVAF
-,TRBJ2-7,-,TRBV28,TGTGCCAGCAGTTCCGTCCAGGGGTTGTTCAACGAGCAGTACTTC,CASSSVQGLFNEQYF
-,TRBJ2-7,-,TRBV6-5,TGTGCCAGCAGTGCGAACTACGAGCAGTACTTC,CASSANYEQYF
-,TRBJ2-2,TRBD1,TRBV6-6,TGTGCCAGCACCTATCCACCGGGACAGGGATCCGGGGAGCTGTTTTTT,CASTYPPGQGSGELFF
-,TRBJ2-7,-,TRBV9,TGTGCCAGCAGCGCTCGTCAGAGGGCCAGCGCCTACGAGCAGTACTTC,CASSARQRASAYEQYF
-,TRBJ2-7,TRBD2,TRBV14,TGTGCCAGCAGCCCCACTAGCGGGAGGGCATCGTTTTACAAGCAGTACTTC,CASSPTSGRASFYKQYF
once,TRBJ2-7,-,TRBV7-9,TGTGCCAGCAGCCCCCGGACCGTATCAGGCTACGAGCAGTACTTC,CASSPRTVSGYEQYF
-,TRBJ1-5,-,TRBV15,TGTGCCACCAGCAGGAGGGGGGGTGATCAGCCCCAGCATTTT,CATSRRGGDQPQHF
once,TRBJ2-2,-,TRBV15,TGTGCCACCAGCAGAGGAAGCAACACCGGGGAGCTGTTTTTT,CATSRGSNTGELFF
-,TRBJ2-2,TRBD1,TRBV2,TGTGCCAGCAGTGAAGGAGGGGTGGTAGGGGGCGGCACCGGGGAGCTGTTTTTT,CASSEGGVVGGGTGELFF
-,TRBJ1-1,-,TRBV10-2,TGCGCCAGCAGTGTCGGGAATCAGGGAAGGAGGACTGAAGCTTTCTTT,CASSVGNQGRRTEAFF
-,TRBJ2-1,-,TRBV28,TGTGCCAGCAGAGAGCGGGTGAGCTCCTACAATGAGCAGTTCTTC,CASRERVSSYNEQFF
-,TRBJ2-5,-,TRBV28,TGTGCCAGCAGTTTCGGGTATTCGTACCAAGAGACCCAGTACTTC,CASSFGYSYQETQYF
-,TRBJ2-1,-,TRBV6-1,TGTGCCAGCAGGCCCAGCAGGGCGGGGTACAATGAGCAGTTCTTC,CASRPSRAGYNEQFF
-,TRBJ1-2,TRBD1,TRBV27,TGTGCCAGCAGTACCTTAATGTCAGGGGGCGATCTCACCTTC,CASSTLMSGGDLTF
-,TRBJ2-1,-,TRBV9,TGTGCCAGCAGCGTACCTAGACGTGAGCAGTTCTTC,CASSVPRREQFF
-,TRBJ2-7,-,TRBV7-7,TGTGCCAGCAGCTTAGGTCCCTCCTACGAGCAGTACTTC,CASSLGPSYEQYF
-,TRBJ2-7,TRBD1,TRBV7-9,TGTGCCAGCAGCTCCTATGCGGGACAGGGTATACACGAGCAGTACTTC,CASSSYAGQGIHEQYF
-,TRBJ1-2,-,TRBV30,TGTGCCTGGAGTGTCGGCAGCCCGGCGGATGGCTACACCTTC,CAWSVGSPADGYTF
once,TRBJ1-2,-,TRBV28,TGTGCCAGCAGTTTTCTTCAGGGGAACTATGGCTACACCTTC,CASSFLQGNYGYTF
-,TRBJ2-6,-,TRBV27,TGTGCCAGCACTTTCTCTGGGGCCAACGTCCTGACTTTC,CASTFSGANVLTF
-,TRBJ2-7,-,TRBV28,TGTGCCAGCAGTTTGACGGACGTGACCTACGAGCAGTACTTC,CASSLTDVTYEQYF
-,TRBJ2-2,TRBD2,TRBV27,TGTGCCAGCAGAGCGACTAGCGCAAACACCGGGGAGCTGTTTTTT,CASRATSANTGELFF
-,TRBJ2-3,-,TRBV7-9,TGTGCCAGCAGCCCCGGGTACCCCACAGATACGCAGTATTTT,CASSPGYPTDTQYF
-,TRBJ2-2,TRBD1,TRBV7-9,TGTGCCAGCAGCATACAGACAGGGTTGAACACCGGGGAGCTGTTTTTT,CASSIQTGLNTGELFF
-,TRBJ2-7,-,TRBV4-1,TGCGCCAGCAGCCCCATTTTGCCGTCGGACGAGCAGTACTTC,CASSPILPSDEQYF
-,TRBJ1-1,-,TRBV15,TGTGCCACCAGCACCTGGACAGCTTTGAACACTGAAGCTTTCTTT,CATSTWTALNTEAFF
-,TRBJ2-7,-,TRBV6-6,TGTGCCAGCAGTTACGTCAGGGGCGAGCAGTACTTC,CASSYVRGEQYF
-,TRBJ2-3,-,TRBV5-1,TGCGCCAGCAGCTCCTTTGCCCGCACAGATACGCAGTATTTT,CASSSFARTDTQYF
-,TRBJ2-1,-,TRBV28,TGTGCCAGCAGTTTAGGCCAGCGACTTTACAATGAGCAGTTCTTC,CASSLGQRLYNEQFF